This TCR beta chain was recorded in a study of T cell responses to AZD1222 COVID-19 vaccine. Whole-study findings and limits: When two AZD1222 doses had been given, Spike-specific TCR breadth and depth rose. Spike-wide coverage was observed for vaccine-associated CD4 TCRs, with dominant responses at 160-218 and 743-854.

Assay: immunoSEQ multiplex PCR; the TCRdb copy retains only in-frame clones and omits some. The sample includes around 150,000 clones, roughly 88% of them seen just once. Germline CDR1 and CDR2: SNHLY and FYNNEI. The CDR3 loop spans 15 amino acids. The V end lost 9 bases, the J end lost 5 bases, and 20 bases lay between the germline ends. Combined were second doses at about 4 or about 12 weeks. For this clone: As yet, its antigen is unknown.

The TCR was taken from an adult who received the AZD1222 COVID-19 vaccine. The specimen comprised peripheral blood, sampled 28 days after the second AZD1222 dose. V and J are TRBV2 and TRBJ2-1, with a tentative D call TRBD2 (6 bases). CDR3 sequence reads: CASRLDISINNEQFF. CDR3 nucleotides: TGTGCCAGTCGACTAGACATCAGCATCAACAATGAGCAGTTCTTC.